This T cell receptor (beta chain) was sequenced during a study of blood T cell repertoires in COVID-19. Libraries were prepared by immunoSEQ multiplex PCR; TCRdb keeps only in-frame clonotypes and omits some of them. The sample lists roughly 350,000 clones; about 85% were seen once. The CDR3 length is 13 residues. Germline V gene lookup returns CDR1 MNHEY and CDR2 SMNVEV (reference sequence). The V and J ends lost 6 bases and 7 bases respectively, with 13 bases between them. The clonotype originates from a woman aged 18 to 35 with acute or convalescent COVID-19. Input material: peripheral blood. The V gene is TRBV27, the J gene TRBJ2-1; D possibly corresponds to TRBD2 (5 bases). CDR3: CASSLNLANEQFF. CDR3 in DNA: TGTGCCAGCAGCCTAAATCTAGCTAATGAGCAGTTCTTC.